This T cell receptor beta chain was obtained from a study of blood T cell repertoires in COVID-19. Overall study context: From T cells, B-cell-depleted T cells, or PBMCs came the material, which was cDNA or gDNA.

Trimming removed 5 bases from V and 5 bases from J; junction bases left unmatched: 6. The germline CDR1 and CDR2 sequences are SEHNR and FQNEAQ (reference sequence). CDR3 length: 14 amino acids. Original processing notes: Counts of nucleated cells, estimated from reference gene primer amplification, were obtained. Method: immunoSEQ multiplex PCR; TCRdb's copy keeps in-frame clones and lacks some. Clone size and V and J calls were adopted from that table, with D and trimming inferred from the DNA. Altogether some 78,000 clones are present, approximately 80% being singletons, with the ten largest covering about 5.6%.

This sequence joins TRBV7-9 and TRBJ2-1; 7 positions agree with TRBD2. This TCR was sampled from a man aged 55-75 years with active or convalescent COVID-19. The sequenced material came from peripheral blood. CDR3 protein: CASSPSGANNEQFF. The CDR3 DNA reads TGTGCCAGCAGCCCGAGCGGGGCTAACAATGAGCAGTTCTTC.